This T cell receptor beta chain was found in a study of blood T cell repertoires in COVID-19. The wider study: From T cells, B-cell-depleted T cells, or PBMCs came the material, which was cDNA or gDNA.

Trimming took 11 bases from V and 2 from J, leaving 29 bases between them. In germline, CDR1 is ENHRY, CDR2 SYGVKD. This CDR3 has 18 residues. Original analysis: Researchers report that nucleated cell counts were estimated from reference gene primer amplification. Sequencing used immunoSEQ multiplex PCR; TCRdb keeps in-frame clones, though not all of them. V, J and clone size reflect that table, while D and trimming were determined from the DNA. The sample consists of roughly 250,000 clones, approximately 85% of them appearing once. The sequenced material came from PBMCs or T cells enriched from blood (not recorded which). This chain connects TRBV10-3 to TRBJ2-3; tentatively, D is TRBD2 (7 bases). The TCR sequence derives from a woman aged 25 to 45 who had recovered from COVID-19. For the CDR3, the DNA is TGTGCCCTTTCTTCGATTGGCGGGGGCCGTAATCTCACAGATACGCAGTATTTT. Protein product: CALSSIGGGRNLTDTQYF.